One sample yielded the 11 T cell receptor beta chains listed below, sequenced in a study of OX40 agonist ivuxolimab in advanced cancers. The receptor library was made with the immunoSEQ multiplex PCR assay. Imported from immuneACCESS, the table was reduced by TCRdb to in-frame sequences with V and J called. These copies leave out some clones; in studies compared against another copy, an unresolved V gene accounts for under half, and the cause of the remainder is not known. For this sample there are approximately 54,000 clones; roughly 90% appear just once. The ten largest clones capture roughly 9.4% of the sample. Sequenced material: CD4+ or CD8+ T cells sorted from blood, taken in a trial of the OX40 agonist ivuxolimab. Receptor source: an adult with an advanced solid tumor such as melanoma, head and neck, liver or kidney cancer.

The V gene is TRBV19, the J gene TRBJ1-5; perhaps TRBD1 as D (5 bases). V was trimmed by 1 base and J by 3 bases, leaving 10 bases between them. Germline values: CDR1 LNHDA, CDR2 SQIVND (reference sequence). This CDR3 comprises 15 residues. CDR3 DNA: TGTGCCAGTAGTATAGTAGGGGCCCCCAATCAGCCCCAGCATTTT. Amino acid sequence: CASSIVGAPNQPQHF.

V usage is TRBV7-9 and J usage is TRBJ2-3; 8 bases are a match to TRBD2. The germline V gene encodes CDR1 SEHNR and CDR2 FQNEAQ (reference sequence). This CDR3 has 17 amino acids. Losses at the gene ends were 4 bases for V and 1 base for J; bases not matched to a gene: 10. For the CDR3, the DNA is TGTGCCAGCAGCTCCTCCCTAGCGGGTCCTGGCACAGATACGCAGTATTTT. This encodes CASSSSLAGPGTDTQYF.

V is TRBV27 and J is TRBJ2-7; a possible D gene is TRBD1 (6 bases). Germline-derived CDR1 and CDR2 are MNHEY and SMNVEV (reference sequence). This CDR3 region has 13 residues. V was pared by 6 bases and J by 5 bases, with 14 bases between. The DNA of the CDR3 is TGTGCCAGCAGCCCCCAGACAGGCAACGAGCAGTACTTC. This codes for CASSPQTGNEQYF.

The V and J genes are TRBV27 and TRBJ1-4; D gene unclear. Germline V gene lookup returns CDR1 MNHEY and CDR2 SMNVEV (reference sequence). CDR3 length: 17 residues. Trimming left V 6 bases short and J 2 bases short, with 19 bases between. As DNA, the CDR3 is TGTGCCAGCAGAGCCGGCCGCGGACGTCCCACTAATGAAAAACTGTTTTTT. This encodes CASRAGRGRPTNEKLFF.

This clone appeared a single time. The chain recombines TRBV7-9 with TRBJ2-2; 7 bases match TRBD1. J lost 5 bases, V lost 5 bases, and 5 bases had no gene match. Germline CDR1 reads SEHNR; CDR2 reads FQNEAQ (reference sequence). This CDR3 region has 14 residues. CDR3 sequence reads: CASSPGQPTGELFF. For the CDR3, the DNA is TGTGCCAGCAGCCCGGGACAGCCGACCGGGGAGCTGTTTTTT.

The gene calls are TRBV7-9 and TRBJ2-7; D remains unclear. V gave up 3 bases and J gave up 2 bases, with 8 bases separating them. CDR1 SEHNR and CDR2 FQNEAQ come from the germline V gene (reference sequence). This CDR3 has 13 amino acids. The CDR3 is CASSFSSPYEQYF. Written as DNA, the CDR3 is TGTGCCAGCAGCTTTTCAAGTCCCTACGAGCAGTACTTC. The variable domain in full, completed from reference TRBV7-9 and TRBJ2-7, reads DTGVSQNPRHKITKRGQNVTFRCDPISEHNRLYWYRQTLGQGPEFLTYFQNEAQLEKSRLLSDRFSAERPKGSFSTLEIQRTEQGDSAMYLCASSFSSPYEQYFGPGTRLTVT.

The chain couples TRBV7-2 to TRBJ2-7; 9 positions match TRBD1. The CDR3 totals 14 residues. Germline assignment: CDR1 SGHTA and CDR2 FQGNSA. After removal of 5 bases from V and 1 base from J, the junction contained 3 bases not matched to a gene. CDR3 protein: CASSPTGGSYEQYF. Written as DNA, the CDR3 is TGTGCCAGCAGCCCGACAGGGGGATCCTACGAGCAGTACTTC.

This chain joins TRBV18 and TRBJ2-7; 10 nucleotides agree with TRBD1. Germline trimming cut 10 bases from V and 7 bases from J; bases unmatched to any gene: 4. This CDR3 region has 11 residues. Germline lookup yields CDR1 KGHSH and CDR2 LQKENI. This chain's CDR3 is CATGQGEEQYF. CDR3 in DNA: TGTGCCACCGGACAGGGGGAAGAGCAGTACTTC. Based on the CDR3 plus reference TRBV18 and TRBJ2-7, the full variable domain is NAGVMQNPRHLVRRRGQEARLRCSPMKGHSHVYWYRQLPEEGLKFMVYLQKENIIDESGMPKERFSAEFPKEGPSILRIQQVVRGDSAAYFCATGQGEEQYFGPGTRLTVT.

The V gene is TRBV5-6, the J gene TRBJ2-7; 7 positions match TRBD1. The CDR3 covers 15 residues. V shed 2 bases, J shed 3 bases, and the junction held 8 bases outside the gene matches. Germline CDR1 is SGHDT and CDR2 is YYEEEE. CDR3 in amino acids: CASSFLDRTDYEQYF. The CDR3 bases are TGTGCCAGCAGCTTTTTGGACAGGACCGACTACGAGCAGTACTTC. Drawing the rest from reference TRBV5-6 and TRBJ2-7, the complete variable domain is DAGVTQSPTHLIKTRGQQVTLRCSPKSGHDTVSWYQQALGQGPQFIFQYYEEEERQRGNFPDRFSGHQFPNYSSELNVNALLLGDSALYLCASSFLDRTDYEQYFGPGTRLTVT.

This chain joins TRBV4-3 and TRBJ1-4; 7 nucleotides line up with TRBD1. Germline loops: CDR1 LGHNA, CDR2 YSLEER. This CDR3 has 16 residues. V was clipped by 1 base and J by 4 bases; unmatched bases: 6. The CDR3 spells CASSQVTGALNEKLFF. The CDR3 DNA follows: TGCGCCAGCAGCCAAGTAACAGGGGCCCTTAATGAAAAACTGTTTTTT.

This clone is labeled as medium-sized. V gene TRBV6-1 combines with J gene TRBJ2-3; D may correspond to TRBD1 or TRBD2 (5 bases each). The V end was cut by 3 bases, the J end by 3 bases, with 10 bases between. This CDR3 has 14 amino acids. Germline V gene data show CDR1 as MNHNS and CDR2 as SASEGT. CDR3 in amino acids: CASSEGDETDTQYF. As DNA, the CDR3 is TGTGCCAGCAGTGAGGGGGACGAGACAGATACGCAGTATTTT.